These 2 T cell receptor beta chains originate from one sample sequenced in a study of cytomegalovirus exposure and HLA in healthy donors. Only in-frame clones appear in the TCRdb table, and some are missing; sequencing was by immunoSEQ multiplex PCR. There are about 160,000 clones in the sample; roughly nine tenths occur only once, and 5% to 7% lies in the top ten. Sequencing was done on a sample of PBMCs. The receptor set was obtained from a woman under 40 in good health and CMV-seronegative.

The V call is TRBV9, the J call TRBJ2-5; TRBD2 aligns across 11 bases. Germline V CDR1 and CDR2: SGDLS, YYNGEE. The CDR3 consists of 16 residues. Trimming removed 0 bases from V and 6 bases from J; junction bases left unmatched: 7. CDR3 coding DNA: TGTGCCAGCAGCGTAGGGGTAGCGGGGGGGACAAAGACCCAGTACTTC. Amino acids: CASSVGVAGGTKTQYF.

This clone was detected a few times. The rearrangement uses TRBV6-1 and TRBJ2-1, with D tentatively TRBD2 (6 bases). The CDR3 contains 15 residues. Per the germline V gene, CDR1 is MNHNS and CDR2 is SASEGT. Trimming stripped 0 bases from V and 0 bases from J, with 6 bases between. The CDR3 protein is CASSEAGGSYNEQFF. CDR3 sequence (DNA): TGTGCCAGCAGTGAAGCGGGAGGCTCCTACAATGAGCAGTTCTTC.